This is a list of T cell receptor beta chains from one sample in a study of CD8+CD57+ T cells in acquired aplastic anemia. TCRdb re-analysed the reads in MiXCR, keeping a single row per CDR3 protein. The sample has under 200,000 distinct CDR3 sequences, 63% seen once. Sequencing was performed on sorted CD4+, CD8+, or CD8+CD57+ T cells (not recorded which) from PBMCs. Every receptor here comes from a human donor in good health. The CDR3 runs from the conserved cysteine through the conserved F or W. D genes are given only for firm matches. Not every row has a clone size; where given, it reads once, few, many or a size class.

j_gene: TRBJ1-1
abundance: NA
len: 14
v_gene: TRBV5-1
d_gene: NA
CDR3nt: TGCGCCAGCAGCCCTGACAGGCCGAACACTGAAGCTTTCTTT
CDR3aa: CASSPDRPNTEAFF

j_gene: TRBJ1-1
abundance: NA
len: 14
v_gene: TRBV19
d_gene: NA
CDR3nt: TGTGCCAGTAGGGAAGGACACGTCAACACTGAAGCTTTCTTT
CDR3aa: CASREGHVNTEAFF

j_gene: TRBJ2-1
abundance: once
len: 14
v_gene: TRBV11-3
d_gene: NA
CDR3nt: TGTGCCAGCAGCCGCGACCTGGGGTACAATGAGCAGTTCTTC
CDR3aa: CASSRDLGYNEQFF

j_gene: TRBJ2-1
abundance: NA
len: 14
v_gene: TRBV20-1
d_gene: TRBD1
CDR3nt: TGCAGTGCCGCGTGGACAGGTTTGGACAATGAGCAGTTCTTC
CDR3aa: CSAAWTGLDNEQFF

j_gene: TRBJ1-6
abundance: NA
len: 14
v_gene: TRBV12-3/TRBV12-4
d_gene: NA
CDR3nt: TGTGCCAGCAATCGTCAGGGTACCAATTCACCCCTTCACTTT
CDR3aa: CASNRQGTNSPLHF

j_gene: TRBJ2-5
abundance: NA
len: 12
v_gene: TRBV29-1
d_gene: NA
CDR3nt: TGCAGCGTAACGAGGTACCAAGAGACCCAGTACTTC
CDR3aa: CSVTRYQETQYF

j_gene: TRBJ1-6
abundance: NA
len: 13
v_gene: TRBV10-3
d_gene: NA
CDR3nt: TGTGCCAGCAGTTACAGGGATTATTCACCCCTCCACTTT
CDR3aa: CASSYRDYSPLHF

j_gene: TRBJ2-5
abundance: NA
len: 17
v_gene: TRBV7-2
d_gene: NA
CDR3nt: TGTGCCAGCAGCTTAGGGGAGCGGGCTTCGAACCAAGAGACCCAGTACTTC
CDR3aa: CASSLGERASNQETQYF

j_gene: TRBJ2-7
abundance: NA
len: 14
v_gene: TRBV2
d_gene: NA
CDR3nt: TGTGCCAGCATTCTCAGACCGACCTCCTACGAGCAGTACTTC
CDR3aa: CASILRPTSYEQYF

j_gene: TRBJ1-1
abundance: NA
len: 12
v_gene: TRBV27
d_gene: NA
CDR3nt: TGTGCCAGCTGGACCCGAAACACTGAAGCTTTCTTT
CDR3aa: CASWTRNTEAFF

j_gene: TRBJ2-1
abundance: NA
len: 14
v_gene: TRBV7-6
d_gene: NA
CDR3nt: TGTGCCAGCAGCTTAGGGGCAGCGACCTACGAGCAGTTCTTC
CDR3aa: CASSLGAATYEQFF

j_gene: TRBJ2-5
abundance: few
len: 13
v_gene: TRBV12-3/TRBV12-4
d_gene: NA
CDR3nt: TGTGCCAGCAGTTTGAGCAGGGAGCAAACCCAGTACTTC
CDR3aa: CASSLSREQTQYF

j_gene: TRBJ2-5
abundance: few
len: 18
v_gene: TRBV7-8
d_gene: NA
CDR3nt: TGTGCCAGCAGCTTAGTCTATGGACTTGGGGGCCTACAACAGACCCAGTACTTC
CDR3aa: CASSLVYGLGGLQQTQYF

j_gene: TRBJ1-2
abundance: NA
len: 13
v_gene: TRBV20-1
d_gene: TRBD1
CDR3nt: TGCAGTGCCCTGGGACAGCTTAACTATGGCTACACCTTC
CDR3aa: CSALGQLNYGYTF

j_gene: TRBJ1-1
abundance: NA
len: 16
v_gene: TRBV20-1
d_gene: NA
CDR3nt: TGCAGTGCTAGATTTCCTGGACGTCCTTCGAACACTGAAGCTTTCTTT
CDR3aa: CSARFPGRPSNTEAFF

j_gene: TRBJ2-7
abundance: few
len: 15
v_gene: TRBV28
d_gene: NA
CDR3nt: TGTGCCAGCAGTTTATTGGGGACGCCGTCCTACGAGCAGTACTTC
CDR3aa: CASSLLGTPSYEQYF

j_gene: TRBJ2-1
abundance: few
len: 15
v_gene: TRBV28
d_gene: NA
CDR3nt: TGTGCCAGCAGTAGACACCTAAGCTCCTACAATGAGCAGTTCTTC
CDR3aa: CASSRHLSSYNEQFF

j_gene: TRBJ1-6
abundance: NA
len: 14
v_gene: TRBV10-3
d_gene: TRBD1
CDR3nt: TGTGCCATCAGGCCGACAGGGAGTAATTCACCCCTCCACTTT
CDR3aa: CAIRPTGSNSPLHF

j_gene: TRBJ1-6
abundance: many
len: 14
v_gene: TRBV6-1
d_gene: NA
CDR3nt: TGTGCCAGCAGTGACCGGGAATATAATTCACCCCTCCACTTT
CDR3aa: CASSDREYNSPLHF

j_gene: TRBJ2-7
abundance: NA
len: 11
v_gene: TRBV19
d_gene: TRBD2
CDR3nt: TGTGCCAGTAGTATCGGGGGGAAGCAGTACTTC
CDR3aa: CASSIGGKQYF

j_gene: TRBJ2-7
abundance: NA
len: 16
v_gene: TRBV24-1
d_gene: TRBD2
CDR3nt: TGTGCCACCAGTGATCCATCCGTGGCGGGGGGATGGGAGCAGTACTTC
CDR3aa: CATSDPSVAGGWEQYF

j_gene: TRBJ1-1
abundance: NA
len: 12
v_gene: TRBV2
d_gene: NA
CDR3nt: TGTGCCAGCCGCCCTGATGGGGCTGAAGCTTTCTTT
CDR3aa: CASRPDGAEAFF

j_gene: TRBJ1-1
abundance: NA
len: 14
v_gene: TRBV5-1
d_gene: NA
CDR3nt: TGCGCCAGCAGCTTGACGGGGAGGGCCACTGAAGCTTTCTTT
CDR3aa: CASSLTGRATEAFF

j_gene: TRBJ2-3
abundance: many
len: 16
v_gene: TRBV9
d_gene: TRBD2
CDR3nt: TGTGCCAGCAGCGAAGGACTAGCGTACTCCACAGATACGCAGTATTTT
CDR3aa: CASSEGLAYSTDTQYF

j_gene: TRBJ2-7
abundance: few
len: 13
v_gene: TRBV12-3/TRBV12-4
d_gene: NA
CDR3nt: TGTGCCAGCAACCGACAGGCTCGGGACGAGCAGTACTTC
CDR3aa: CASNRQARDEQYF

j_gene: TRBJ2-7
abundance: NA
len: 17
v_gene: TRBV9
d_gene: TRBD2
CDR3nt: TGTGCCAGCAGCGTAGGGGTTAGCGGGGGGGCTACGGGCGAGCAGTACTTC
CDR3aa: CASSVGVSGGATGEQYF

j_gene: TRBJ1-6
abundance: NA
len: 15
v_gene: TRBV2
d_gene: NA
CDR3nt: TGTGCCAGCAATAGAAGGGGTCAGGGAGATTCACCCCTCCACTTT
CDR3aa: CASNRRGQGDSPLHF

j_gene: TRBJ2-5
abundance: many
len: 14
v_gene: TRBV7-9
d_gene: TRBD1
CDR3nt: TGTGCCAGCAGCTTCACAGGGGGGCAAGAGACCCAGTACTTC
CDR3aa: CASSFTGGQETQYF

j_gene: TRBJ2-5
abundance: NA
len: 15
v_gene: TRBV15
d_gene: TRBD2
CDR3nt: TGTGCCACCAGCAGAGATGCGGGGGACCAAGAGACCCAGTACTTC
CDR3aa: CATSRDAGDQETQYF

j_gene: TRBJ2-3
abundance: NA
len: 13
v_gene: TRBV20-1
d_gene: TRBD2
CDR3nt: TGCAGTGCTAGTCCAGCGGGGACAGATACGCAGTATTTT
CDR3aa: CSASPAGTDTQYF

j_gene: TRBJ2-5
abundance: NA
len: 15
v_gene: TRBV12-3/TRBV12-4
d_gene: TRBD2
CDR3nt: TGTGCCAGCAGTCAGCGGGGGCTGTACCAAGAGACCCAGTACTTC
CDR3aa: CASSQRGLYQETQYF

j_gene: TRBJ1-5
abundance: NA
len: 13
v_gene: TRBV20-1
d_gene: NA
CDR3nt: TGCAGTGCTAGAAGGCAAGTAAATCAGCCCCAGCATTTT
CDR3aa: CSARRQVNQPQHF

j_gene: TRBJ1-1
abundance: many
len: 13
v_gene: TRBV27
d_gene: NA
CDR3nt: TGTGCCAGCAGTCAATCTCAGAACACTGAAGCTTTCTTT
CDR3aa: CASSQSQNTEAFF

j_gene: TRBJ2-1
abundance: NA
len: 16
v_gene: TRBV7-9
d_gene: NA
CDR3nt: TGTGCCAGCAGCTTAGTGAGCGGACGCTCCTACAATGAGCAGTTCTTC
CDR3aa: CASSLVSGRSYNEQFF

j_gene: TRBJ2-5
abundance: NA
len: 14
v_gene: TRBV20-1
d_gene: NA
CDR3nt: TGCAGTGCTAATGTAATAGCGGTCCAAGGGACCCAGTACTTC
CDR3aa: CSANVIAVQGTQYF

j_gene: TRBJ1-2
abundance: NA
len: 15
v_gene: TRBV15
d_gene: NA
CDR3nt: TGTGCCACCAGCAGAGGAAGAGGGGTCGACTATGGCTACACCTTC
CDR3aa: CATSRGRGVDYGYTF

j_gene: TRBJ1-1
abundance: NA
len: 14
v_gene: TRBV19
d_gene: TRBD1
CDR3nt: TGTGCCAGTAGTTCCGACAGGGGTGTCGCTGAAGCTTTCTTT
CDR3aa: CASSSDRGVAEAFF

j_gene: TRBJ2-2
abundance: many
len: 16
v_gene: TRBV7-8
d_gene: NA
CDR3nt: TGTGCCAGCAGCTTAACACCCAGCGGGCAAACCGGGGAGCTGTTTTTT
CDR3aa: CASSLTPSGQTGELFF

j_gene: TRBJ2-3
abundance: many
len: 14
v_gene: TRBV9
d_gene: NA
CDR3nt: TGTGCCAGCAGCGTAGGCGGATCGGGGGATACGCAGTATTTT
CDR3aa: CASSVGGSGDTQYF

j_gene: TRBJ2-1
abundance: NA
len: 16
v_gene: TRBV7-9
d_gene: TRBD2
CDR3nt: TGTGCCAGCAGCTTAGCGGGGCTAGCGGGGGGAGATGAGCAGTTCTTC
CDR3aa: CASSLAGLAGGDEQFF

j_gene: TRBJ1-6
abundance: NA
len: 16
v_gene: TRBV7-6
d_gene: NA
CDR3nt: TGTGCCAGCAGCTTCCTAGGGGCTTCCGATAGTTCACCCCTCCACTTT
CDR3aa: CASSFLGASDSSPLHF

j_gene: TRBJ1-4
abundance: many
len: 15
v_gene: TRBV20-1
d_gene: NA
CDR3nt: TGCAGTGCTAGAGATCAGAAGGAGGTGTTTGAAAAACTGTTTTTT
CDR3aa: CSARDQKEVFEKLFF

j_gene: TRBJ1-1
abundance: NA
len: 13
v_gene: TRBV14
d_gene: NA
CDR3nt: TGTGCCAGCAGCCAAGATCTGGGGTCAGAAGCTTTCTTT
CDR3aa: CASSQDLGSEAFF

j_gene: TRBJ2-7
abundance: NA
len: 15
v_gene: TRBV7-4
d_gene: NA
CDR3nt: TGTGCCAGCAGCTTATTAAGGCAGGGGTCCTACGAGCAGTACTTC
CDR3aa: CASSLLRQGSYEQYF

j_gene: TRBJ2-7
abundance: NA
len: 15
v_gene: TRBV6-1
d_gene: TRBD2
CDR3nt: TGTGCCAGCAGGACTAGCGGGGGGAGCGCCTACGAGCAGTACTTC
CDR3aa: CASRTSGGSAYEQYF

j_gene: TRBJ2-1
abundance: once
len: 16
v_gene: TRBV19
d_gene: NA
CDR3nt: TGTGCCAGTAGTATAGGGAACCCGAGCTCCTACAATGAGCAGTTCTTC
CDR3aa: CASSIGNPSSYNEQFF

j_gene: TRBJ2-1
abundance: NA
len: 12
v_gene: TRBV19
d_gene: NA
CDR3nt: TGTGCCAGTAGCACAGGCTACAATGAGCAGTTCTTC
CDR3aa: CASSTGYNEQFF

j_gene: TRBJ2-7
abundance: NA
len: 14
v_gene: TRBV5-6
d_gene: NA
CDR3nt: TGTGCCAGCACCGTGGGGGGGGCAGGGTACGAGCAGTACTTC
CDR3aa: CASTVGGAGYEQYF

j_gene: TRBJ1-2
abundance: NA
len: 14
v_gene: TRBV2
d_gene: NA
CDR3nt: TGTGCCAGCAGGTCGGACAATTCTAACTATGGCTACACCTTC
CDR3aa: CASRSDNSNYGYTF

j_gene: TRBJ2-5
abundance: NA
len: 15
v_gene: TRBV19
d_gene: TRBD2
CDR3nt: TGTGCCAGTAGTATCGGGCTGCTAGCGGGAGAGACCCAGTACTTC
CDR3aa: CASSIGLLAGETQYF

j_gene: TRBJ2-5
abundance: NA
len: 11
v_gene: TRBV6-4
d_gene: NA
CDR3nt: TGTGCCACCCCACACGGGGAGACCCAGTACTTC
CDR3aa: CATPHGETQYF

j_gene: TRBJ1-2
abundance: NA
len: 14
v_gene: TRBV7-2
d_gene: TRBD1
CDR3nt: TGTGCCAGCAGCTACTCCGGGACAGGGAGCGGCTACACCTTC
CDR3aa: CASSYSGTGSGYTF

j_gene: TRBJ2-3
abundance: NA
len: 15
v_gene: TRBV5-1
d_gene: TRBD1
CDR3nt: TGCGCCAGCAGTACTAGGACAGGGGGACGGGATACGCAGTATTTT
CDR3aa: CASSTRTGGRDTQYF